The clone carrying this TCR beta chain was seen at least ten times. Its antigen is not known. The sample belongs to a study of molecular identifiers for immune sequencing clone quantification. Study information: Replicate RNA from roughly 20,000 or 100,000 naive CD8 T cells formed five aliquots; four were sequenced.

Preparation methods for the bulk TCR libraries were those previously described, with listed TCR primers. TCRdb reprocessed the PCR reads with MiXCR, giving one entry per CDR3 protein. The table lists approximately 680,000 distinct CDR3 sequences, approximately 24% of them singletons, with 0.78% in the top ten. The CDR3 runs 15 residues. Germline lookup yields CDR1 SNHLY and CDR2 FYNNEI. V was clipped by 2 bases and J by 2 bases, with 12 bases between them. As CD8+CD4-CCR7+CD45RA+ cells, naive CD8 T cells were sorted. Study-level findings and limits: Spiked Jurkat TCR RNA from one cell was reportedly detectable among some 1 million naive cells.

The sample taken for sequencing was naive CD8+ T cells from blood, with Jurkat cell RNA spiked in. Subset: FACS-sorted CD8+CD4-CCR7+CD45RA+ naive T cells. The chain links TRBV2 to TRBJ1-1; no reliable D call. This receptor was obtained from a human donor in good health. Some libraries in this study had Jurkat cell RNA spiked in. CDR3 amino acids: CASSEPLEINTEAFF. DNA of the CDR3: TGTGCCAGCAGTGAACCTCTAGAGATCAACACTGAAGCTTTCTTT.